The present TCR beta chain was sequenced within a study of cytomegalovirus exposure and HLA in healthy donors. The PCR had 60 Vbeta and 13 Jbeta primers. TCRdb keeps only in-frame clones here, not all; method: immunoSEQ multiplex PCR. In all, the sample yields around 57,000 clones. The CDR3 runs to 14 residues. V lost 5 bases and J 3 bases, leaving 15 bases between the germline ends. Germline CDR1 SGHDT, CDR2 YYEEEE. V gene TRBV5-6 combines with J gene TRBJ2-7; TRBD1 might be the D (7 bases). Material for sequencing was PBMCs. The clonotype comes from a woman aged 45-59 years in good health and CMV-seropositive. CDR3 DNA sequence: TGTGCCAGCAGGTACAGGGGAGGAAGCTACGAGCAGTACTTC. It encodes CASRYRGGSYEQYF.